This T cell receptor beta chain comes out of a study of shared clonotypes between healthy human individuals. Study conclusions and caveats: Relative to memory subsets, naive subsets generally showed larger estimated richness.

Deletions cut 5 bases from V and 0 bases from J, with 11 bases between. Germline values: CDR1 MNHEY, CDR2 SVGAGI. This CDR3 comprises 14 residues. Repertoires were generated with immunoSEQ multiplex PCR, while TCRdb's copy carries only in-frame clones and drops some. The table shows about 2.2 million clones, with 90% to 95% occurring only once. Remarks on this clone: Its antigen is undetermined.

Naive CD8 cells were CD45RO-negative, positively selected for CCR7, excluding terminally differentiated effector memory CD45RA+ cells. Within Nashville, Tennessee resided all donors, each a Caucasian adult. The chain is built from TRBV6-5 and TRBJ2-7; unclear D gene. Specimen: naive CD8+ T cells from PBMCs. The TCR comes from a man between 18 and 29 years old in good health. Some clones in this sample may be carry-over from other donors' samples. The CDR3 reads CASSDDMNSYEQYF. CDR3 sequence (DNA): TGTGCCAGCAGTGACGACATGAACTCCTACGAGCAGTACTTC.